The sequence of this T cell receptor (beta chain) was determined in a study of identical twins. Study-wide results and caveats: Models predicted too little out-of-frame TCR alpha sharing in monozygotic twins. The authors noted that invariant MAIT and iNKT cells could partly confound zero-insertion analyses.

This clonotype appeared a single time. What it binds is unknown. TCRdb re-analysed the 5' RACE reads in MiXCR, keeping a single row per CDR3 protein. The sample records around 1.7 million distinct CDR3 sequences, under 35% being singletons. V lost 5 bases, J lost 4 bases, and 13 bases lay in between. The CDR3 length is 14 residues. Germline lookup yields CDR1 SGHAT and CDR2 FQNNGV. The sequenced sample consisted of cord blood. This clonotype was sampled from a newborn girl in good health. The rearrangement uses TRBV11-2 and TRBJ2-3; D is perhaps TRBD2 (6 bases). The chain's CDR3 is CASSGLWGADTQYF. In DNA, the CDR3 is TGTGCCAGCAGCGGGCTGTGGGGGGCAGATACGCAGTATTTT.